The present entry profiles one T cell receptor beta chain with its context. Its antigen is not identified. This entry is derived from a study of T-cell memory formation after mild COVID-19. About the research overall: TCR clusters were mostly confined to one donor each.

From the 5' RACE reads, TCRdb called clonotypes with MiXCR, one entry per CDR3 protein. The data contain about 190,000 distinct CDR3 sequences, about 16% of them singletons. The CDR3 extends over 15 amino acids. The junction had 11 bases not matched to a gene; V was cut back by 5 bases and J by 7 bases. Notes on the study in general: Contracting clones from day 15 to 85 showed balanced CD4/CD8; later expanders favored CD4+.

The clonotype comes from an adult woman who had mild COVID-19 (a few samples of this study predate the infection). Cell type and time point are not known. V gene TRBV12-3 or TRBV12-4 combines with J gene TRBJ1-1, with TRBD1 identical over 9 bases. Sequencing was done on a sample of PBMCs or a T cell subset sorted from them (not recorded which). CDR3 nucleotides: TGTGCCAGCAGTCCTTGGACAGGGGAGGTTGGTGAAGCTTTCTTT. Its translation is CASSPWTGEVGEAFF.